This TCR beta chain was captured by sequencing in a study of T cell repertoires in cytomegalovirus infection. Study overall: CMV epitopes, recently identified HLA-C-restricted and well-studied HLA-B-restricted, were used. Based on public TCR beta signatures, there were indications of CMV infection and of a matching HLA type.

Note on this clonotype: Its antigen remains unknown.

Germline V gives CDR1 MDHEN, CDR2 SYDVKM. The CDR3 consists of 15 residues. Unmatched junction bases numbered 5, after V lost 2 bases and J lost 5 bases. TCRdb called the reads again in MiXCR, with one record for every CDR3 protein. Found here are 95,000 to 120,000 distinct CDR3 sequences, 30% of them singletons; the top ten hold around two fifths. The TCR sequence derives from a human donor in good health (CMV status not recorded). Some clones in this sample may be carry-over from other donors' samples. The rearrangement joins TRBV28 to TRBJ1-5; 8 positions match TRBD1. The material was CD8+ T cells from cultured PBMCs, obtained from culture after CMV antigen stimulation. CDR3 protein: CASSLGGTGYQPQHF. For the CDR3, the DNA is TGTGCCAGCAGTTTAGGCGGGACAGGCTATCAGCCCCAGCATTTT.